Sequencing of this T cell receptor beta chain was carried out in a study of OX40 agonist ivuxolimab in advanced cancers. Study findings and constraints: At doses 0.1 to 3.0 mg/kg, CD4+ and CD8+ clones expanded. Partial responders dosed at 0.1-3.0 mg/kg displayed clonal expansion ranking among the lowest.

A word on this clone: As yet, its antigen is unknown.

Samples were taken at baseline and on day 1 of cycles 4 and 7. Only in-frame clones appear in the TCRdb table, and some are missing; sequencing was by immunoSEQ multiplex PCR. Among 40,000 to 60,000 clones listed, nearly 80% were seen once. This CDR3 is built from 13 residues. The germline V gene encodes CDR1 LGHNA and CDR2 YSLEER. The V and J ends lost 0 bases and 3 bases respectively, with 5 bases between them. The chain carries TRBV4-3 and TRBJ2-5, with unresolved D. Specimen: CD4+ or CD8+ T cells sorted from blood, collected in a trial of the OX40 agonist ivuxolimab. This TCR derives from an adult with an advanced solid tumor such as melanoma, head and neck, liver or kidney cancer. The CDR3 bases are TGCGCCAGCAGCCAAGATCGGGAAGAGACCCAGTACTTC. This codes for CASSQDREETQYF.